These 5 T cell receptor beta chains came from one sample sequenced in a study of human T cells and chemical hapten exposure. This sample's time point: patch test 1, 2 weeks after DPC sensitization. Treatment specified: therapeutic diphenylcyclopropenone sensitization with weekly scalp DPC. TCRdb processed the RACE reads anew with MiXCR; each CDR3 protein has one entry. The sample lists around 74,000 distinct CDR3 sequences; 25% to 40% were seen once. The starting material was whole blood, obtained in connection with sensitization to the hapten diphenylcyclopropenone (DPC). The receptors originated from a man in his forties with alopecia areata. Some clones in this sample may be carry-over from other donors' samples.

This clonotype was counted ten times or more. The V gene is TRBV20-1, the J gene TRBJ2-7; D perhaps matches TRBD2 (6 bases). The CDR3 runs to 13 residues. Germline CDR1 DFQATT, CDR2 SNEGSKA (reference sequence). CDR3 coding DNA: TGCAGATCGGGGGACCAATTACCCTACGAGCAGTACTTC. Amino acid sequence: CRSGDQLPYEQYF.

Only a few counts were recorded for this clonotype. The chain links TRBV7-8 to TRBJ1-4; no clear D. Per germline, CDR1 SGHVS and CDR2 FQNEAQ. With 2 bases removed from V and 8 bases from J, the gap between germline ends came to 9 bases. This CDR3 is 13 amino acids long. This CDR3 reads CASSLPSAEKLFF. CDR3 coding DNA: TGTGCCAGCAGCTTACCGTCGGCGGAAAAACTGTTTTTT. Drawing the rest from reference TRBV7-8 and TRBJ1-4, the complete variable domain is GAGVSQSPRYKVAKRGQDVALRCDPISGHVSLFWYQQALGQGPEFLTYFQNEAQLDKSGLPSDRFFAERPEGSVSTLKIQRTQQEDSAVYLCASSLPSAEKLFFGSGTQLSVL.

The chain couples TRBV12-3 or TRBV12-4 to TRBJ1-3, with 7 bases identical to TRBD1. The CDR3 is made up of 15 amino acids. V lost 3 bases to trimming and J lost 4 bases; unmatched junction nucleotides: 6. The CDR3 DNA reads as TGTGCCAGCAGTTTCCCGGGACAGTCAGGAAACACCATATATTTT. Amino acid sequence: CASSFPGQSGNTIYF.

This clonotype was seen more than once but under ten times. The rearrangement joins TRBV5-4 to TRBJ2-3; D might be TRBD2 (6 bases). Deletions cut 4 bases from V and 4 bases from J, with 16 bases between. CDR3 length: 15 residues. Germline CDR1 SGHNT, CDR2 YYREEE (reference sequence). The CDR3 nucleotides are TGTGCCAGCAGCCCGAGCTTCGGGAGCCCAGATACGCAGTATTTT. Translated, it gives CASSPSFGSPDTQYF.

This clonotype was observed a handful of times. The chain combines TRBV7-2 with TRBJ2-6; D unresolved. Germline CDR1 is SGHTA and CDR2 is FQGNSA. The germline V and J ends were trimmed by 5 bases and 1 base, with 18 bases remaining between them. The length of the CDR3 is 18 residues. Here the CDR3 reads CASSPGGDTRSGANVLTF. In nucleotides, the CDR3 is TGTGCCAGCAGCCCAGGTGGTGACACTCGATCTGGGGCCAACGTCCTGACTTTC.